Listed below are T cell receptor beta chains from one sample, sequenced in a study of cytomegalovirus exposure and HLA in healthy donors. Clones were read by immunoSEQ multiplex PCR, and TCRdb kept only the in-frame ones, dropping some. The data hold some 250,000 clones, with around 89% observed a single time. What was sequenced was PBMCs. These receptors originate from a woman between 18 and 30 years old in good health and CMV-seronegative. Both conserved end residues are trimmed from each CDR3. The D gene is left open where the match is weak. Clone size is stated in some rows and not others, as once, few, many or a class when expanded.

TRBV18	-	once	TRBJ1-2	ASSPPDRPFYGYT
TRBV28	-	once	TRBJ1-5	ASSRGGINQPQH
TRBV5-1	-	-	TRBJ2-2	ASSPTGPGELF
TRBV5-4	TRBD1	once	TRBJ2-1	ASSWGQGVGNEQF
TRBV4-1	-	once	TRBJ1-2	ASSQTDYGYT
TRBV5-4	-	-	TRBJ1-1	ASSFQTMNTEAF
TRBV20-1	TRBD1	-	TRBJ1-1	RVDRETEAF
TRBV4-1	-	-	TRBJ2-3	ASSQVSRVDGTQY
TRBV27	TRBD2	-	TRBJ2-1	ASSSAGGSYNEQF
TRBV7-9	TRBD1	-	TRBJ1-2	ASSLDRGDYGYT
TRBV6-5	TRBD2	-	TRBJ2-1	ASSYTASGVYNEQF
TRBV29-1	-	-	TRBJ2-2	SARDDGLTNTGELF
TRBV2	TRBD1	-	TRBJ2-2	ASSRTGLNAGELF
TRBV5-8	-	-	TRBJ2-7	ASSLGTPGGEQY
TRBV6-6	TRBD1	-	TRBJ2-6	ASIRQGGSGANVLT
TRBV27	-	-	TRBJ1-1	ASSLNRVNTEAF
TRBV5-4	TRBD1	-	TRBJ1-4	ASSAQGATNEKLF
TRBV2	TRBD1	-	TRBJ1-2	ASRGQGGSNYGYT
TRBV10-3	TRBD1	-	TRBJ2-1	ATGQGNNEQF
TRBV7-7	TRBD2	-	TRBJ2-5	ASSLVPGLARETQY
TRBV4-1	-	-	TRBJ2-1	ASSHRVLYEQF
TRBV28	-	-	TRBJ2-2	ASSPRTVSDHGELF
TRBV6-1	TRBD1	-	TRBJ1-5	ASRGTGYNQPQH
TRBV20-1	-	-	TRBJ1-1	SAQTETEAF
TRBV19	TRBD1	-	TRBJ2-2	ASSRGQGANTGELF
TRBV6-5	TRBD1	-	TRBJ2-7	ASTGQGVYEQY
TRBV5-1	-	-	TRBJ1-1	ASSVLQGNTEAF
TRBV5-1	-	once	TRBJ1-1	ASSLDGGMNTEAF
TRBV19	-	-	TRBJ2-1	ASSIRVNEQF
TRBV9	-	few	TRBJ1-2	ASSADNSGGYT
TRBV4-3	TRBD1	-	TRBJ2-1	ASSQEADRVREQF
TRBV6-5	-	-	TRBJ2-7	ASSYSGISYEQY
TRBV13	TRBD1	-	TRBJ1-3	ASSFGSDRPGNTIY
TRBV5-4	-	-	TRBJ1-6	ASSPSTVYNSPLH
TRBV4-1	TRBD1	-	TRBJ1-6	ASSSTGGTNSPLH
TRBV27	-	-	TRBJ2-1	ASSSTDYNEQF
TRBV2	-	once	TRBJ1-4	ASSGREKLF
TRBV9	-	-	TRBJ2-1	ASAPATRGNEQF
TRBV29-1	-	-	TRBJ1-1	SVDTGWTEAF
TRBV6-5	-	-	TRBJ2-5	ASSWKGETQY
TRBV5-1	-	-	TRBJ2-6	ASSPGHQGANVLT
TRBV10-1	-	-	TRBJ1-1	ASSESGSGAF
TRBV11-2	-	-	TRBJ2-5	ASSLLGGTQY
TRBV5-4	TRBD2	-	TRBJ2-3	ASSFGGGATDTQY
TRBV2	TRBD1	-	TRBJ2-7	ASKKEPGQGTYEQY
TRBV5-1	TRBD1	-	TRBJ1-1	ASSLHDRGNTEAF
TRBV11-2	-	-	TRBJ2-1	ASSLAGLYNEQF
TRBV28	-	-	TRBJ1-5	ASSLWGRGNQPQH